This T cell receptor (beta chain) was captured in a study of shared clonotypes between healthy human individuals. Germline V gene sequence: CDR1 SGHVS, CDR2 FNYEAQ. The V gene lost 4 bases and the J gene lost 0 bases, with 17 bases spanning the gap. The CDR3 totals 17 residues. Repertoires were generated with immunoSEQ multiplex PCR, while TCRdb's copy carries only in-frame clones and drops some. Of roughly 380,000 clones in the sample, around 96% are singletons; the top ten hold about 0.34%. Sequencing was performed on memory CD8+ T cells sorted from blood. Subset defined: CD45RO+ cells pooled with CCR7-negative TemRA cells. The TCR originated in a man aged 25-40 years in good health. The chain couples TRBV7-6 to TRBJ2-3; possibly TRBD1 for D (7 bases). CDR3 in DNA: TGTGCCAGCAGCTACTTCAGGGGGAGGTCTAGCACAGATACGCAGTATTTT. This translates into CASSYFRGRSSTDTQYF.